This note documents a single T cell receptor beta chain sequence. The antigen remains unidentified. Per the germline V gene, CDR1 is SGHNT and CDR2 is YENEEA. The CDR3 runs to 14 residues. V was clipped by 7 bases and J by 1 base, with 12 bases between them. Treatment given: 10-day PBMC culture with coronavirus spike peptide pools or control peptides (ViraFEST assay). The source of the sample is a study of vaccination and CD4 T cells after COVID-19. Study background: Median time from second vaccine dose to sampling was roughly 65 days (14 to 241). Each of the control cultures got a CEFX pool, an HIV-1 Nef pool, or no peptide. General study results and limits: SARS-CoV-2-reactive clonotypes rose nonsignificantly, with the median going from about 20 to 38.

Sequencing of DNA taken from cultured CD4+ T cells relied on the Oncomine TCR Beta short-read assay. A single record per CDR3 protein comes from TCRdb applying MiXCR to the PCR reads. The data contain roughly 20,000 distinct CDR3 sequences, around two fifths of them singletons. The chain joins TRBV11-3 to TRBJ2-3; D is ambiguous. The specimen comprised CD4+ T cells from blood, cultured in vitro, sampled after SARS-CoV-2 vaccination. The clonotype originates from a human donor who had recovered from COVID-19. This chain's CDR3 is CASTPPPRTDTQYF. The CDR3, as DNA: TGTGCCAGCACCCCCCCTCCCCGCACAGATACGCAGTATTTT.